A selection of T cell receptor beta chains follows, all from one sample in a study of cytomegalovirus exposure and HLA in healthy donors. Using immunoSEQ multiplex PCR, the repertoire was profiled, and TCRdb retains in-frame clones only, with some absent. The data contain approximately 150,000 clones, over 65% of them seen just once; the ten biggest clones take up less than 15%. What was sequenced was PBMCs. The origin of the receptors is a man between 40 and 49 years old in good health and CMV-seropositive. CDR3s include the opening cysteine and the closing phenylalanine or tryptophan. The D gene is left open where the match is weak. For some rows the clone size is stated as once, few or many, or as a class when expanded; others skip it.

>TRBD2|NA|TRBJ2-1|TRBV10-3
CAAGLAGAVEQFF
TGTGCCGCCGGACTAGCGGGAGCGGTTGAGCAGTTCTTC
>TRBD1|NA|TRBJ2-6|TRBV29-1
CSVVGQATSGANGLTF
TGCAGCGTTGTGGGACAGGCGACATCCGGGGCCAACGGCCTGACTTTC
>NA|NA|TRBJ2-2|TRBV5-5
CASSWGHNTGELFF
TGTGCCAGCAGCTGGGGGCACAACACCGGGGAGCTGTTTTTT
>TRBD2|NA|TRBJ2-1|TRBV6-6
CASTWESGRNEQFF
TGTGCCAGCACCTGGGAGAGCGGGAGGAATGAGCAGTTCTTC
>TRBD1|NA|TRBJ1-2|TRBV28
CASSLRAYRGGNYGYTF
TGTGCCAGCAGTTTACGGGCCTACAGGGGCGGTAACTATGGCTACACCTTC
>NA|NA|TRBJ2-4|TRBV2
CASSGGVQSVQYF
TGTGCCAGCAGTGGGGGAGTTCAGTCGGTTCAGTACTTC
>TRBD2|NA|TRBJ2-3|TRBV6-1
CASSEASGSGSTDTQYF
TGTGCCAGCAGTGAAGCGTCGGGTAGCGGGAGCACAGATACGCAGTATTTT
>TRBD2|NA|TRBJ2-3|TRBV5-4
CASRRTSGTDTQYF
TGTGCCAGCAGACGGACTAGCGGCACAGATACGCAGTATTTT
>NA|NA|TRBJ1-6|TRBV7-8
CASSLASSVLEYSPLHF
TGTGCCAGCAGCTTGGCGTCGAGTGTATTGGAGTATTCACCCCTCCACTTT
>NA|NA|TRBJ2-7|TRBV6-1
CASSEGTPYEQYF
TGTGCCAGCAGTGAAGGAACACCCTACGAGCAGTACTTC
>TRBD1|NA|TRBJ1-1|TRBV28
CASIPGTGGTEAFF
TGTGCCAGCATCCCCGGGACAGGGGGCACTGAAGCTTTCTTT
>TRBD1|once|TRBJ1-3|TRBV28
CASLRPGQGADTIYF
TGTGCCAGCCTTCGCCCGGGACAGGGGGCAGACACCATATATTTT
>NA|once|TRBJ2-5|TRBV5-6
CASRLTSGTLGQETQYF
TGTGCCAGCAGGCTGACCTCCGGGACACTAGGCCAAGAGACCCAGTACTTC
>NA|NA|TRBJ1-4|TRBV19
CASGGGPNEKLFF
TGTGCCAGCGGAGGAGGACCAAATGAAAAACTGTTTTTT
>NA|NA|TRBJ1-1|TRBV7-9
CASSSSWAHNTEAFF
TGTGCCAGCAGCTCCTCCTGGGCCCACAACACTGAAGCTTTCTTT
>TRBD2|NA|TRBJ2-7|TRBV6-5
CASSYSPAGGYEQYF
TGTGCCAGCAGTTACTCTCCCGCGGGAGGCTACGAGCAGTACTTC
>NA|NA|TRBJ1-1|TRBV12-5
CASGLSLTGNTEAFF
TGTGCTAGTGGCCTAAGTTTGACAGGGAACACTGAAGCTTTCTTT